This TCR beta chain was captured in a study of blood T cells in healthy people across ages. Findings of the study overall: TCR beta diversity per million T cells fell roughly linearly with age. No one knew whether donors had CMV, which possibly confounded expanded clonotype changes.

This clonotype was seen more than once but under ten times. Its antigen is undetermined. CDR3 length: 15 amino acids. Germline-derived CDR1 and CDR2 are SGHVS and FQNEAQ. Aged roughly 6 to 95, donors were systemically healthy Caucasians from Russia. For the second PCR, which ran for about 7 to 11 cycles, a sample-barcoded 5' primer and a J-beta primer mix were used. TCRdb reanalysed the 5' RACE reads using MiXCR and keeps one entry per CDR3 protein. The repertoire consists of some 1 million distinct CDR3 sequences, with around 43% occurring once and the leading ten covering approximately 20%. Material: blood. This sequence was found in a woman aged 55-70 years in good health. V and J are TRBV7-8 and TRBJ2-4; 8 bases align to TRBD2. TRBJ2-7 explains the end of the DNA better; the J call may be wrong. The CDR3 DNA follows: TGTGCCAGCAGCTCCCAGCGGGAGCGTTCCTACGAGCAGTACTTC. It codes for CASSSQRERSYEQYF.